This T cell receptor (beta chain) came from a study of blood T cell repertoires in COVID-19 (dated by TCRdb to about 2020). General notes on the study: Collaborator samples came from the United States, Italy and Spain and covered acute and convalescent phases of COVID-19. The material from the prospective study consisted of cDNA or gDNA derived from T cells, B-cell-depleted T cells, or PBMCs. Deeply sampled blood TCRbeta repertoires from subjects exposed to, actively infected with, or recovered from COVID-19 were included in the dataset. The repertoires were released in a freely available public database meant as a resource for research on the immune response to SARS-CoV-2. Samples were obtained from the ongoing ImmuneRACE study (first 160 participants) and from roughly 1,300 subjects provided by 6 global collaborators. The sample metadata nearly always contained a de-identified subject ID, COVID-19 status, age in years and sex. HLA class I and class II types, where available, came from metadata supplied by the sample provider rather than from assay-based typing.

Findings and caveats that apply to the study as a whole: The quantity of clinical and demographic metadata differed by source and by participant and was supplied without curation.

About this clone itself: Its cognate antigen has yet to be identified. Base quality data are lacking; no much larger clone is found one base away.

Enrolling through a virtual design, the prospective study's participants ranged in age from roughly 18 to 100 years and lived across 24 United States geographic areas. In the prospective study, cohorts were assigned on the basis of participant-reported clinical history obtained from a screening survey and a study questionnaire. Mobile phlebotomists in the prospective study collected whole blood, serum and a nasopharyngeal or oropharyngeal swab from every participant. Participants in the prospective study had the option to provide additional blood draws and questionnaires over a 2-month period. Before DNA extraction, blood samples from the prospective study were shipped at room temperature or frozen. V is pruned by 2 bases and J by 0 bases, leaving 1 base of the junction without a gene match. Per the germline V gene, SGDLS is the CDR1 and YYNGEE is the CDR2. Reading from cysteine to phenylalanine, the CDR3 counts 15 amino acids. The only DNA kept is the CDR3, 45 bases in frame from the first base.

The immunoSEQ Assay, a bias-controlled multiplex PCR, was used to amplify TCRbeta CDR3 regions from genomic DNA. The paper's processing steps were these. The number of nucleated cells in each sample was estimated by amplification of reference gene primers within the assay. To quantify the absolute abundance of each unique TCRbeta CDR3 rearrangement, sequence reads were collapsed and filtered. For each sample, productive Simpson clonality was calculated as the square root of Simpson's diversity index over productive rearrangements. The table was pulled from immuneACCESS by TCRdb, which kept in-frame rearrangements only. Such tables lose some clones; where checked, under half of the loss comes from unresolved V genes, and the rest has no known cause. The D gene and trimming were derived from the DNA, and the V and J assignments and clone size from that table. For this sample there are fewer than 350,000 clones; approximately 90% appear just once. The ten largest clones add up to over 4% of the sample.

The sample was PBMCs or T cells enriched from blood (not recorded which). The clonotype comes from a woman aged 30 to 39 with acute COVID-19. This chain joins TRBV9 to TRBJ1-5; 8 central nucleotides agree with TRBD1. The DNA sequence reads TGTGCCAGCAGCGTCGGACAGGGTAGCAATCAGCCCCAGCATTTT. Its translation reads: CASSVGQGSNQPQHF.